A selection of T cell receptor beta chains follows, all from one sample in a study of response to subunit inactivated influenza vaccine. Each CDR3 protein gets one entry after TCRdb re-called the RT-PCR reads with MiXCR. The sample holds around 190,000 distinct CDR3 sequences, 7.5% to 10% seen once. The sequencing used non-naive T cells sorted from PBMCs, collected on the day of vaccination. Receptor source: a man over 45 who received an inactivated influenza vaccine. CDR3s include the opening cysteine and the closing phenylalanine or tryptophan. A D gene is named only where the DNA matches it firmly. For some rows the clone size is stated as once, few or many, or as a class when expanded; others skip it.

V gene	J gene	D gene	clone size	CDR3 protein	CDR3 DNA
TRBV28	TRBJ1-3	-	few	CASSIPGTAGGNTIYF	TGTGCCAGCAGTATTCCCGGAACAGCGGGGGGAAACACCATATATTTT
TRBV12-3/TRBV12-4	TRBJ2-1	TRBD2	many	CASSLWGTSGGRDEQFF	TGTGCCAGCAGTTTATGGGGGACTAGCGGGGGTAGGGATGAGCAGTTCTTC
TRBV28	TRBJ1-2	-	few	CASSKLGGGYTF	TGTGCCAGCAGCAAATTGGGGGGTGGCTACACCTTC
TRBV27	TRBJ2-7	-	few	CASSPLGEGVSYEQYF	TGTGCCAGCAGTCCCCTGGGCGAGGGGGTCTCCTACGAGCAGTACTTC
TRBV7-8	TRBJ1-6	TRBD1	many	CASSLDRGHSPLHF	TGTGCCAGCAGCTTAGACAGGGGGCATTCACCCCTCCACTTT
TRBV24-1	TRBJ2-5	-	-	CATSDQMNQETQYF	TGTGCCACCAGTGACCAGATGAATCAAGAGACCCAGTACTTC
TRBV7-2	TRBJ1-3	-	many	CASSPNLPGNTIYF	TGTGCCAGCAGCCCAAATCTACCTGGAAACACCATATATTTT
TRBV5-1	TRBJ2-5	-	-	CASSLEGRKETQYF	TGCGCCAGCAGCTTGGAGGGTAGGAAAGAGACCCAGTACTTC
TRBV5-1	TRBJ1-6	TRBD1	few	CASSLAGQGISPLHF	TGCGCCAGCAGCTTGGCCGGACAGGGAATCTCACCCCTCCACTTT
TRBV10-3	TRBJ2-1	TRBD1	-	CAISDRQGVAGNEQFF	TGTGCCATCAGTGATCGACAGGGGGTAGCGGGTAATGAGCAGTTCTTC
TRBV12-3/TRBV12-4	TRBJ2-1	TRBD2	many	CASTEAGGPSREQFF	TGTGCCAGCACTGAAGCGGGGGGACCCTCTCGTGAGCAGTTCTTC
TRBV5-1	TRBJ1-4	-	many	CASSLAAGREKLFF	TGCGCCAGCAGCTTGGCCGCGGGAAGAGAAAAACTGTTTTTT
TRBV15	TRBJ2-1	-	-	CATSRDMGGNNEQFF	TGTGCCACCAGCAGAGATATGGGGGGCAACAATGAGCAGTTCTTC
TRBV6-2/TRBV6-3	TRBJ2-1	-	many	CASSPLPGLNYNEQFF	TGTGCCAGCAGCCCTCTCCCGGGACTGAACTACAATGAGCAGTTCTTC
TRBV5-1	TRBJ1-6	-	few	CASSLAGLNSPLHF	TGCGCCAGCAGCTTGGCAGGGCTTAATTCACCCCTCCACTTT
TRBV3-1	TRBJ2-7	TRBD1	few	CASRQAGGEQYF	TGTGCCAGCAGACAAGCAGGGGGCGAGCAGTACTTC
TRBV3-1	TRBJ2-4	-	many	CASSQDFGGHAKNIQYF	TGTGCCAGCAGCCAAGATTTTGGGGGACATGCCAAAAACATTCAGTACTTC
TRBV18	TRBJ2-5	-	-	CASSRKGDQETQYF	TGTGCCAGCTCACGGAAAGGGGACCAAGAGACCCAGTACTTC
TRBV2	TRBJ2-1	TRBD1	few	CASRSRDRRQFF	TGTGCCAGCAGGAGCCGGGACAGGAGGCAGTTCTTC
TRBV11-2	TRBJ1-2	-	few	CASSLDLIALDYTF	TGTGCCAGCAGCTTAGATCTTATCGCATTGGACTACACCTTC
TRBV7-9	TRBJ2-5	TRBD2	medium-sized	CASSRGLAAQETQYF	TGTGCCAGCAGCAGGGGACTAGCGGCCCAAGAGACCCAGTACTTC
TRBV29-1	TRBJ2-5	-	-	CSVGVGARQETQYF	TGCAGCGTTGGGGTAGGGGCTAGGCAAGAGACCCAGTACTTC
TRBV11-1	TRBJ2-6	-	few	CASSHIRGRRLAGANVLTF	TGTGCCAGCAGCCACATTAGGGGCCGAAGACTGGCTGGGGCCAACGTCCTGACTTTC
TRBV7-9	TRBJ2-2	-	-	CASSLAGRINTGELFF	TGTGCCAGCAGCTTAGCGGGACGGATAAACACCGGGGAGCTGTTTTTT
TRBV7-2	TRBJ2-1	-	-	CASSPAREQFF	TGTGCCAGCAGCCCAGCAAGGGAGCAGTTCTTC
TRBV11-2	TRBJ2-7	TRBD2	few	CASSFLAGVSEQYF	TGTGCCAGCAGCTTTCTAGCGGGAGTCAGCGAGCAGTACTTC
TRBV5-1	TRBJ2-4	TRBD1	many	CASSQTGGALLAKNIQYF	TGCGCCAGCAGCCAAACAGGGGGTGCCCTCTTAGCCAAAAACATTCAGTACTTC
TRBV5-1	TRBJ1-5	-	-	CASSLAPGNNQPQHF	TGCGCCAGCAGCTTGGCGCCAGGCAACAATCAGCCCCAGCATTTT
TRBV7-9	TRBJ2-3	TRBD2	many	CASSPRPLAGGLYTQYF	TGTGCCAGCAGCCCAAGGCCACTAGCGGGGGGGCTCTATACGCAGTATTTT
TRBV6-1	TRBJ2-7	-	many	CASRPGARYEQYF	TGTGCCAGCCGCCCCGGGGCCCGGTACGAGCAGTACTTC
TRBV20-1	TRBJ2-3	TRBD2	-	CSARDLAGVTDTQYF	TGCAGTGCTAGGGACCTAGCGGGAGTAACAGATACGCAGTATTTT
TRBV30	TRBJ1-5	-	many	CAWTGTGSNQPQHF	TGTGCCTGGACTGGGACCGGTAGCAATCAGCCCCAGCATTTT
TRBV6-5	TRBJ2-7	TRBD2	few	CASSLHQTSGSFYEQYF	TGTGCCAGCAGTTTGCATCAAACTAGCGGGAGTTTCTACGAGCAGTACTTC
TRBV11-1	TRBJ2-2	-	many	CASSPPLGARPGTGELFF	TGTGCCAGCAGCCCACCTCTGGGGGCAAGGCCAGGCACCGGGGAGCTGTTTTTT
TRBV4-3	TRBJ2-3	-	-	CASSQDPGGTQYF	TGCGCCAGCAGCCAAGACCCCGGGGGTACGCAGTATTTT
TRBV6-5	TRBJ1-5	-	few	CASSYGRRGWQPQHF	TGTGCCAGCAGTTACGGTCGGCGGGGCTGGCAGCCCCAGCATTTT
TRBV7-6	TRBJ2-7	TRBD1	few	CASGGQGYYEQYF	TGTGCCAGCGGGGGACAGGGTTACTACGAGCAGTACTTC
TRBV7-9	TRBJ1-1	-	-	CASSLRQGSTHLEAFF	TGTGCCAGCAGCTTACGGCAGGGAAGCACCCACCTTGAAGCTTTCTTT
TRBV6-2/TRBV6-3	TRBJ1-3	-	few	CASSYSRRFSSGNTIYF	TGTGCCAGCAGTTACTCCAGACGATTCAGCTCTGGAAACACCATATATTTT
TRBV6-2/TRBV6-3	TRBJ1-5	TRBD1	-	CASSRGQSSNQPQHF	TGTGCCAGCAGCAGGGGACAGTCGAGCAATCAGCCCCAGCATTTT
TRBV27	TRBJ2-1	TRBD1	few	CASRTIRGQDNEQFF	TGTGCCAGCAGAACGATCAGGGGGCAAGACAATGAGCAGTTCTTC
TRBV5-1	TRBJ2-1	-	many	CASSFRTATDGNEQFF	TGCGCCAGCAGCTTTAGGACAGCAACGGACGGTAATGAGCAGTTCTTC
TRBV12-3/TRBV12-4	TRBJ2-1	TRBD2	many	CASSLGAGGLNEQFF	TGTGCCAGCAGTTTAGGAGCGGGAGGTTTGAATGAGCAGTTCTTC
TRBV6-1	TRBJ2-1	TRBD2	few	CASSEIDRGGRNEQFF	TGTGCCAGCAGTGAAATAGACCGGGGGGGCCGGAATGAGCAGTTCTTC
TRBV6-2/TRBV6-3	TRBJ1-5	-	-	CASSYTGLGQPQHF	TGTGCCAGCAGTTACACAGGGCTTGGTCAGCCCCAGCATTTT
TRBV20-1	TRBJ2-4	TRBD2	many	CSAPGTSGGLAKNIQYF	TGCAGTGCTCCCGGGACTAGCGGGGGGCTAGCCAAAAACATTCAGTACTTC
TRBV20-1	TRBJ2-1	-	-	CSAMVGSYNEQFF	TGCAGTGCTATGGTGGGCTCCTACAATGAGCAGTTCTTC
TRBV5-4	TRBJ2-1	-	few	CASSLVSERGEQFF	TGTGCCAGCAGCTTGGTGTCAGAAAGAGGTGAGCAGTTCTTC
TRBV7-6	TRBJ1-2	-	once	CASTGAGRDGYTF	TGTGCCAGCACTGGGGCAGGGCGGGATGGCTACACCTTC
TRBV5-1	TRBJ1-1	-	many	CASSRGQGPTEAFF	TGCGCCAGCAGCCGCGGCCAGGGCCCTACTGAAGCTTTCTTT
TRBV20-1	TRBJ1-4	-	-	CSAKQGLNEKLFF	TGCAGTGCCAAACAGGGACTTAATGAAAAACTGTTTTTT
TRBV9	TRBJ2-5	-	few	CASSATNLGSGETQYF	TGTGCCAGCAGCGCAACAAACCTCGGTTCGGGCGAGACCCAGTACTTC
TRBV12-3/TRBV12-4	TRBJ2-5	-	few	CASSFLLWETQYF	TGTGCCAGCAGTTTCCTCTTGTGGGAGACCCAGTACTTC
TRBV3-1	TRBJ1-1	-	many	CASSQAGRNTEAFF	TGTGCCAGCAGCCAAGCGGGACGGAACACTGAAGCTTTCTTT
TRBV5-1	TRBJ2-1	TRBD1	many	CASSFTGDSYNEQFF	TGCGCCAGCAGCTTCACAGGGGACTCCTACAATGAGCAGTTCTTC